The 14 T cell receptor beta chains given below trace back to one sample, sequenced in a study of CXCR3-negative and CXCR3-positive naive CD8 T cells. Overall study findings and caveats: More hydrophobic TRB CDR3s were found in CXCR3-positive naive cells than in CXCR3-negative naive cells.

Via 5' RACE with UMI labels, TRB cDNA libraries were prepared. No DNA is given; TCRdb re-called the 5' RACE reads and lists each CDR3 protein once. Its clone listing holds roughly 130,000 distinct CDR3 sequences. Their cognate antigens are unknown. Sample: naive CXCR3+ CD8+ T cells from blood. The subset: CD45RO-CCR7+CD27+CD95- naive CD8+ T cells expressing CXCR3 (TNR3+). The receptors were gathered from a human donor in good health. Some clones in this sample may be carry-over from other donors' samples.

This chain links TRBV28 with TRBJ2-1; there is no DNA to check the TCRdb D call of TRBD1. The CDR3 has 13 amino acids. Germline assignment: CDR1 MDHEN and CDR2 SYDVKM. The CDR3 protein is CASSAVAPGEQFF.

The rearrangement joins TRBV19 to TRBJ1-1. CDR1 and CDR2 (germline): LNHDA, SQIVND (reference sequence). This CDR3 contains 14 residues. The CDR3 reads CAILPLAGRAEAFF.

J is TRBJ2-7 and V is TRBV14; lacking DNA, the TRBD1 call made by TCRdb goes unchecked. The CDR3 is made up of 15 amino acids. The germline V gene encodes CDR1 SGHDN and CDR2 FVKESK. CDR3 loop: CASSLPGQGSDEQYF.

This chain joins TRBV6-1 and TRBJ2-7; TCRdb selects TRBD1, and the lack of DNA leaves this call unchecked. CDR1 MNHNS and CDR2 SASEGT come from the germline V gene. This CDR3 is built from 15 residues. CDR3 residues: CASSEGVGGLYEQYF.

The chain carries TRBV7-9 and TRBJ2-5. CDR3 length: 12 residues. Germline values: CDR1 SEHNR, CDR2 FQNEAQ (reference sequence). The CDR3 region is CASSSAVETQYF.

The gene calls are TRBV11-2 and TRBJ2-5; the TCRdb call, TRBD2, lacks DNA for checking. The CDR3 loop spans 16 amino acids. Germline assignment: CDR1 SGHAT and CDR2 FQNNGV. The chain's CDR3 is CASSLGGGGERETQYF.

CDR3 residues: CATRVRDGSYEQYF. This sequence joins TRBV10-3 and TRBJ2-7; TCRdb returns TRBD1, unconfirmable since there is no DNA. Germline V gene lookup returns CDR1 ENHRY and CDR2 SYGVKD. This CDR3 region has 14 residues.

The chain links TRBV7-6 to TRBJ2-2; as DNA is missing, the TRBD1 call by TCRdb cannot be tested. There are 15 residues in the CDR3. CDR1 and CDR2 (germline): SGHVS, FNYEAQ. This CDR3 is CASSQGTDNTGELFF.

The CDR3 loop reads CASSLPSAWQGSDEQYF. The gene calls are TRBV7-9 and TRBJ2-7; TCRdb indicates TRBD1, and absent DNA this call remains unverified. The V gene's germline CDR1 is SEHNR and CDR2 FQNEAQ (reference sequence). The CDR3 covers 17 residues. The variable domain in full, with the rest retrieved from reference TRBV7-9 and TRBJ2-7, is DTGVSQNPRHKITKRGQNVTFRCDPISEHNRLYWYRQTLGQGPEFLTYFQNEAQLEKSRLLSDRFSAERPKGSFSTLEIQRTEQGDSAMYLCASSLPSAWQGSDEQYFGPGTRLTVT.

This sequence joins TRBV28 and TRBJ2-7; TCRdb designates TRBD1, a call that cannot be tested without DNA. The germline V gene has CDR1 MDHEN and CDR2 SYDVKM. The CDR3 runs to 15 residues. CDR3 residues: CASSPRTEIPYEQYF.

The V call is TRBV21-1, the J call TRBJ1-1. TRBV21-1 is marked as a pseudogene. The CDR3 spans 15 residues. CDR3 loop: CASSKSQHMNTEAFF.

V and J are TRBV7-8 and TRBJ1-1; TCRdb's D gene call, TRBD1, goes unchecked for lack of DNA. The CDR3 has 15 residues. Per germline, CDR1 SGHVS and CDR2 FQNEAQ. CDR3 sequence: CASSFDRVGDTEAFF.

The rearrangement uses TRBV7-2 and TRBJ2-7; TCRdb's D call of TRBD2 is untestable without DNA. CDR1 and CDR2 (germline): SGHTA, FQGNSA. CDR3 length equals 14 residues. CDR3 sequence reads: CASSLGGMSYEQYF.

This sequence joins TRBV28 and TRBJ2-2. This CDR3 is 13 amino acids long. CDR1 is MDHEN, CDR2 SYDVKM, per germline. CDR3 amino acids: CASSLAGPGELFF. Looking up the rest from reference TRBV28 and TRBJ2-2 gives the full variable domain: DVKVTQSSRYLVKRTGEKVFLECVQDMDHENMFWYRQDPGLGLRLIYFSYDVKMKEKGDIPEGYSVSREKKERFSLILESASTNQTSMYLCASSLAGPGELFFGEGSRLTVL.